This TCR beta chain emerged from a study of T cells in women clearing cervical HPV infection. Across the whole study: Case blood was drawn when the lesion was first found; control blood after infection became undetectable. Only a few women had HLA typing results available. Points from the study as a whole: Timing of associations relative to infection is unclear; T-cell subsets were not isolated.

Germline lookup yields CDR1 SGHNT and CDR2 YENEEA. The V gene end was trimmed by 1 base and the J gene end by 5 bases; junction bases not matched to a gene: 6. The CDR3 length is 15 residues. Here immunoSEQ multiplex PCR was the method, and the copy in TCRdb shows in-frame clones only, minus some. Seen in this sample are 25,000 to 30,000 clones; the ten most common clones hold approximately 22%. With regard to this clone: Its antigen is not identified. The read comes to an end 3 residues before the CDR3 does, leaving the germline J gene to fill in the end.

This TCR was recovered from a woman between 18 and 70 years old with a cervical HPV16 infection that either progressed to CIN3+ or cleared (not recorded which). Specimen: blood buffy coat. The gene calls are TRBV11-3 and TRBJ1-1; 8 nucleotides agree with TRBD1. CDR3 DNA, as far as it was read: TGTGCCAGCAGCTTAGGGGGGCAGGGGGCAACTGAA. Protein sequence: CASSLGGQGATE. The entire CDR3 is CASSLGGQGATEAFF. The full variable domain, rest sourced from reference TRBV11-3 and TRBJ1-1, is EAGVVQSPRYKIIEKKQPVAFWCNPISGHNTLYWYLQNLGQGPELLIRYENEEAVDDSQLPKDRFSAERLKGVDSTLKIQPAELGDSAVYLCASSLGGQGATEAFFGQGTRLTVV.